The entry below gives a single T cell receptor beta chain sequence along with its context. Clones were sequenced by immunoSEQ multiplex PCR, and TCRdb holds only the in-frame ones, with some missing. The data show some 120,000 clones, around 83% seen once. This entry belongs to a study of blood T cell repertoires in COVID-19. This CDR3 spans 19 amino acids. Germline V gives CDR1 SEHNR, CDR2 FQNEAQ (reference sequence). V shed 1 base and J shed 2 bases, with 20 bases lying between them. Sequenced sample: peripheral blood. The clonotype was recovered from a woman aged 80 or older with COVID-19, enrolled during active disease. This chain links TRBV7-9 with TRBJ2-2; D possibly corresponds to TRBD2 (5 bases). As DNA, the CDR3 is TGTGCCAGCAGCTTAGTTCTTTTCGCTAGCACCACAAACACCGGGGAGCTGTTTTTT. Translation: CASSLVLFASTTNTGELFF.